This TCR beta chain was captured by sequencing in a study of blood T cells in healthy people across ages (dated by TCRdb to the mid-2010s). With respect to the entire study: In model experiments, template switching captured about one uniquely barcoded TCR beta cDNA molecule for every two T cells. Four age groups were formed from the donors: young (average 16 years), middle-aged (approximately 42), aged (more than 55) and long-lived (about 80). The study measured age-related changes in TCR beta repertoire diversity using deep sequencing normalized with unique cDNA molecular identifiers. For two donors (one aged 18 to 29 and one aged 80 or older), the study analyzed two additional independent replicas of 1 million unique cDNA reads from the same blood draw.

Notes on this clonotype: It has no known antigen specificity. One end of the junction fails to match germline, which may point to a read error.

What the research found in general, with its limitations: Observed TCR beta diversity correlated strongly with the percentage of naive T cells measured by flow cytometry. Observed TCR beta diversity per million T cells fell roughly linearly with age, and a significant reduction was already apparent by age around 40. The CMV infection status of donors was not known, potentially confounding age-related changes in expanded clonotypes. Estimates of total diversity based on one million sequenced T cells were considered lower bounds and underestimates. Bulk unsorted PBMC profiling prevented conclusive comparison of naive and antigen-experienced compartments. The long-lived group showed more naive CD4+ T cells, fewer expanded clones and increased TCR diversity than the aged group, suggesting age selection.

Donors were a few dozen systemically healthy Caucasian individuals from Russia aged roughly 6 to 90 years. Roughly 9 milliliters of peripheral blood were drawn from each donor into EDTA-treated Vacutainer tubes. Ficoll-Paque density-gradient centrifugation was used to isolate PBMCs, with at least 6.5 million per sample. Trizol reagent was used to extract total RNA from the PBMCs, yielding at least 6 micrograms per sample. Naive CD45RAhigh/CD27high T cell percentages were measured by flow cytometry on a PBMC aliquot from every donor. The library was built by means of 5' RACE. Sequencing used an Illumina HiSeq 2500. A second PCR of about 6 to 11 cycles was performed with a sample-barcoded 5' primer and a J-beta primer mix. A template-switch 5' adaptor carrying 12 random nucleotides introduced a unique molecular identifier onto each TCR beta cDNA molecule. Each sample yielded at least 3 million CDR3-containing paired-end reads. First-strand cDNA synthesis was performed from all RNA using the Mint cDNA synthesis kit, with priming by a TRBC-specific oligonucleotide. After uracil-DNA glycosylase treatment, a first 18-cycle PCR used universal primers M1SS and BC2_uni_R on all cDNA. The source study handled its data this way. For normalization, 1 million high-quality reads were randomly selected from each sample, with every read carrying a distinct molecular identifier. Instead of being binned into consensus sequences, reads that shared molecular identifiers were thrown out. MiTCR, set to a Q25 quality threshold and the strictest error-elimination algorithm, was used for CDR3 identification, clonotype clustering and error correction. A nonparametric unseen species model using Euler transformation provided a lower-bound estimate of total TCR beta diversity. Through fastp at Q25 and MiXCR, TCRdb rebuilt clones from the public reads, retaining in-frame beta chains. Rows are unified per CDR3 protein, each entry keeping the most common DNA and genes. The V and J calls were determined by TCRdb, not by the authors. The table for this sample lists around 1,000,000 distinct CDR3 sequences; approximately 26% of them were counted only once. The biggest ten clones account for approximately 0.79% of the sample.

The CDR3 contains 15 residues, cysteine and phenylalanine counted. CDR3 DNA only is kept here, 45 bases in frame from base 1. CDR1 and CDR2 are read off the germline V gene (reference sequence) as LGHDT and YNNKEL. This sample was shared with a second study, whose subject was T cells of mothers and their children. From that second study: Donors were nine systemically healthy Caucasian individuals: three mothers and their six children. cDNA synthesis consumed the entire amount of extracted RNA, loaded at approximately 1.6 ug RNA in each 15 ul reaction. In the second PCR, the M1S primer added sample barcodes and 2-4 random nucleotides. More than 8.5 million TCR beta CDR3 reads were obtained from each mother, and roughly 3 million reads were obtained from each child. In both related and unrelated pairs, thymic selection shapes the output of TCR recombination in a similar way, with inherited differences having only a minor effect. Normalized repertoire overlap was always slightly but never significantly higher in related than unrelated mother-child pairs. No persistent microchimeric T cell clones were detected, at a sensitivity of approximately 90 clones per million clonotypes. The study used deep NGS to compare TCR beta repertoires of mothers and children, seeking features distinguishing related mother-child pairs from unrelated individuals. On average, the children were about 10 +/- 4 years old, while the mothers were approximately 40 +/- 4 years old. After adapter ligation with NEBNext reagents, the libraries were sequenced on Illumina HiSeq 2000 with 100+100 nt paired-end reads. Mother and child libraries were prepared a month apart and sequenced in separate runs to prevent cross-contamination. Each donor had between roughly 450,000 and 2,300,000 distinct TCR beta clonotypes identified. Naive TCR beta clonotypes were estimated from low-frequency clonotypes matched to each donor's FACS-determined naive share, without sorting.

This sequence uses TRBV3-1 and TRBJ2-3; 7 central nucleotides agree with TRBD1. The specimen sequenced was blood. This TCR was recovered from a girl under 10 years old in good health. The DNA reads TGTGCCAGCAGATTAACAGGGGATGGTGCAGATACACAGTATTTT. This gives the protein CASRLTGDGADTQYF.